This passage covers 20 T cell receptor beta chains from one sample sequenced in a study of cytotoxic CD8 clonotypes in ibrutinib-treated CLL. Profiled with immunoSEQ multiplex PCR; TCRdb holds only in-frame clones, not every one. The sample shows approximately 150,000 clones, under 85% of them seen only once. Sequences were derived from PBMCs, sampled after 24 months of ibrutinib treatment. All receptors come from a human donor with chronic lymphocytic leukemia.

The V call is TRBV9, the J call TRBJ2-7; unclear D gene. V lost 10 bases, J lost 2 bases, and 13 bases lay in between. The V gene's germline CDR1 is SGDLS and CDR2 YYNGEE. This CDR3 is built from 12 residues. CDR3 in DNA: TGTGCCGACCCTTACGGAACCTACGAGCAGTACTTC. It codes for CADPYGTYEQYF.

The rearrangement joins TRBV6-1 to TRBJ1-4; the D gene is possibly TRBD1 (6 bases). The V end was cut by 10 bases, the J end by 5 bases, with 14 bases between. Germline lookup yields CDR1 MNHNS and CDR2 SASEGT. This CDR3 comprises 13 residues. The CDR3 region is CATHRTANEKLFF. DNA for the CDR3: TGTGCCACCCATCGGACAGCGAATGAAAAACTGTTTTTT.

The chain couples TRBV5-1 to TRBJ1-2; unclear D gene. V dropped 4 bases and J dropped 5 bases, with 21 bases sitting between them. The CDR3 runs 16 residues. Looked up from germline, CDR1 is SGHRS and CDR2 is YFSETQ. CDR3 DNA sequence: TGCGCCAGCAGCCACCCGGAATCTCTCGGGATTTATGGCTACACCTTC. Translated: CASSHPESLGIYGYTF.

The chain recombines TRBV15 with TRBJ2-7; 7 bases are shared with TRBD1. CDR1 is LNHNV and CDR2 is YYDKDF in the germline V gene (reference sequence). J lost 2 bases, V lost 0 bases, and 4 bases had no gene match. The CDR3 sequence is 15 residues long. CDR3 loop: CATSRELDRAYEQYF. CDR3 coding DNA: TGTGCCACCAGCAGAGAACTTGACAGGGCCTACGAGCAGTACTTC.

Notes on this clone: Other nucleotide sequences in the sample specify the same CDR3. The CDR3 reads CASSPRGSNQPQHF. The CDR3 DNA reads TGTGCCAGCAGCCCCAGGGGAAGCAATCAGCCCCAGCATTTT. The V call is TRBV7-2, the J call TRBJ1-5, with D possibly TRBD1 on 6 matching bases. The CDR3 runs to 14 residues. CDR1 is SGHTA, CDR2 FQGNSA, per germline. Trimming removed 5 bases from V and 1 base from J, with 9 bases in between. The full variable domain, in which reference TRBV7-2 and TRBJ1-5 provide the parts outside the CDR3, is GAGVSQSPSNKVTEKGKDVELRCDPISGHTALYWYRQSLGQGLEFLIYFQGNSAPDKSGLPSDRFSAERTGGSVSTLTIQRTQQEDSAVYLCASSPRGSNQPQHFGDGTRLSIL.

The sample holds many counts of this clone. The V and J genes are TRBV7-6 and TRBJ2-7, with a weak D call TRBD2 (6 bases). The V and J ends lost 7 bases and 7 bases respectively, with 17 bases between them. The CDR3 loop spans 13 amino acids. Germline CDR1 is SGHVS and CDR2 is FNYEAQ. CDR3 in DNA: TGTGCCAGCACCCATGGGGGGACGGGGGAGCAGTACTTC. It translates to CASTHGGTGEQYF.

This sequence joins TRBV5-5 and TRBJ1-1, with D unresolved. V was shortened by 7 bases and J by 0 bases, with 13 bases between the two germline ends. Germline V gene lookup returns CDR1 SGHKS and CDR2 YYEKEE (reference sequence). This CDR3 is 14 amino acids long. The CDR3: CASSESALNTEAFF. CDR3 bases: TGTGCCAGCTCCGAATCAGCCCTGAACACTGAAGCTTTCTTT.

This chain joins TRBV7-3 and TRBJ2-1; D unclear. CDR3 length: 14 amino acids. Germline assignment: CDR1 SGHTA and CDR2 FQGTGA. V shed 5 bases and J shed 10 bases, with 18 bases lying between them. Written as DNA, the CDR3 is TGTGCCAGCAGCCAACGGACGACCCCCGGGGAGCAGTTCTTC. It codes for CASSQRTTPGEQFF.

The rearrangement uses TRBV14 and TRBJ2-7; possibly TRBD1 for D (6 bases). V dropped 0 bases and J dropped 5 bases, with 11 bases sitting between them. There are 14 residues in the CDR3. Looked up from germline, CDR1 is SGHDN and CDR2 is FVKESK. The CDR3 is CASSQDRGFHEQYF. The CDR3 nucleotides are TGTGCCAGCAGCCAAGACAGGGGTTTCCACGAGCAGTACTTC. The full variable domain, with the rest looked up from reference TRBV14 and TRBJ2-7, is EAGVTQFPSHSVIEKGQTVTLRCDPISGHDNLYWYRRVMGKEIKFLLHFVKESKQDESGMPNNRFLAERTGGTYSTLKVQPAELEDSGVYFCASSQDRGFHEQYFGPGTRLTVT.

CDR3 sequence: CASSREPGTEAFF. The CDR3 bases are TGCGCCAGCAGCCGGGAACCCGGGACTGAAGCTTTCTTT. The V and J genes are TRBV5-1 and TRBJ1-1; D unclear. CDR1 is SGHRS, CDR2 YFSETQ, per germline. This CDR3 is built from 13 residues. The ends were cut back, 4 bases at V and 5 bases at J, with 12 bases in the middle.

This clone appeared a single time. The chain carries TRBV28 and TRBJ2-2; D ambiguous. Trimming took off 6 bases at V and 9 bases at J, with 17 bases between the two ends. The germline CDR1 and CDR2 sequences are MDHEN and SYDVKM. The CDR3 extends over 14 amino acids. The CDR3 reads CASSQLVGTRELFF. CDR3 DNA sequence: TGTGCCAGCAGCCAACTGGTGGGAACTAGGGAGCTGTTTTTT.

J is TRBJ1-6 and V is TRBV18; 8 bases are a match to TRBD1. The germline V gene has CDR1 KGHSH and CDR2 LQKENI. The CDR3 is 17 amino acids. Germline trimming cut 6 bases from V and 7 bases from J; bases unmatched to any gene: 14. Here the CDR3 DNA reads TGTGCCAGCTCCCCAAACACGGGACAGGATCGAAATTCACCCCTCCACTTT. As protein: CASSPNTGQDRNSPLHF.

The chain combines TRBV29-1 with TRBJ2-6; D is undetermined. This CDR3 spans 18 amino acids. Trimming took off 0 bases at V and 0 bases at J, with 15 bases between the two ends. Per the germline V gene, CDR1 is SQVTM and CDR2 is ANQGSEA. The CDR3 loop reads CSVEDKGRTPSGANVLTF. CDR3 sequence (DNA): TGCAGCGTTGAAGATAAAGGACGGACCCCCTCTGGGGCCAACGTCCTGACTTTC.

The chain recombines TRBV28 with TRBJ1-5, with D hard to call. The germline CDR1 and CDR2 sequences are MDHEN and SYDVKM. V dropped 11 bases and J dropped 1 base, with 15 bases sitting between them. The CDR3 sequence is 14 residues long. The DNA for the CDR3 is TGTGCCGGAAAGTCCCAATTAAGCAATCAGCCCCAGCATTTT. Translated, it gives CAGKSQLSNQPQHF.

This chain connects TRBV2 to TRBJ1-1; D may be TRBD1 (5 bases). From germline, CDR1 is SNHLY and CDR2 FYNNEI. There are 14 residues in the CDR3. V was pared by 3 bases and J by 0 bases, with 8 bases between. The DNA for the CDR3 is TGTGCCAGCAGTGATCAGGGCATGAACACTGAAGCTTTCTTT. Amino acids: CASSDQGMNTEAFF.

V usage is TRBV5-1 and J usage is TRBJ1-3; D not resolved. The CDR3 loop spans 12 amino acids. V lost 2 bases to trimming and J lost 8 bases, with 8 bases between them. CDR1 is SGHRS and CDR2 is YFSETQ in the germline V gene. CDR3: CASSLTGDTIYF. The DNA for the CDR3 is TGCGCCAGCAGCTTAACCGGGGACACCATATATTTT.

This clone appeared once. The chain combines TRBV7-9 with TRBJ2-7; D is perhaps TRBD1 (5 bases). This CDR3 region has 15 residues. Trimming shortened V by 5 bases and J by 6 bases, and 20 bases separated the two germline ends. Germline V gene data show CDR1 as SEHNR and CDR2 as FQNEAQ (reference sequence). The CDR3 is CASSERTLPPGEQYF. CDR3 in DNA: TGTGCCAGCAGCGAGAGGACACTTCCCCCGGGCGAGCAGTACTTC.

This sequence joins TRBV27 and TRBJ2-2; no clear D. CDR1 is MNHEY, CDR2 SMNVEV, per germline (reference sequence). V lost 4 bases and J lost 4, with 4 bases in between. There are 12 residues in the CDR3. CDR3 protein: CASSSGTGELFF. The CDR3 DNA is TGTGCCAGCAGTTCGGGCACCGGGGAGCTGTTTTTT.

The chain carries TRBV29-1 and TRBJ1-4, with a tentative D call TRBD1 (5 bases). The CDR3 runs 13 residues. The ends were cut back, 7 bases at V and 6 bases at J, with 15 bases in the middle. Germline CDR1 and CDR2: SQVTM and ANQGSEA. For the CDR3, the DNA is TGCAGCGCCGGAAGGAGGGGAGATGAAAAACTGTTTTTT. It yields the protein CSAGRRGDEKLFF.

The chain joins TRBV2 to TRBJ1-5; D is unclear. Trimming removed 6 bases at V and 6 bases at J, with 21 bases between. Germline CDR1 is SNHLY and CDR2 is FYNNEI. The CDR3 contains 16 residues. In DNA form, the CDR3 reads TGTGCCAGCAGCGCCTGGACCGAGGCCTCTGGTCAGCCCCAGCATTTT. Translation: CASSAWTEASGQPQHF.